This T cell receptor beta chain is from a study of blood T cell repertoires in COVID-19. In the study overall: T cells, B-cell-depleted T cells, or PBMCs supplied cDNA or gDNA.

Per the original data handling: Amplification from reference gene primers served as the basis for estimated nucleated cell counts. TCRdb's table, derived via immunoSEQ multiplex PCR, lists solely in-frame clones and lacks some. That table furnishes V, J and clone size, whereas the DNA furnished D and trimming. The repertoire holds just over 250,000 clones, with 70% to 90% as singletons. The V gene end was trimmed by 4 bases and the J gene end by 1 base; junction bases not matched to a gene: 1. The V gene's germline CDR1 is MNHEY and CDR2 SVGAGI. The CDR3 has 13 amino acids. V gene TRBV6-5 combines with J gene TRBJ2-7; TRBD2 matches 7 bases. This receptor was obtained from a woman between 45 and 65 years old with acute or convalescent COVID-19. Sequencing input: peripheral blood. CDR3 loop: CASSFSGSYEQYF. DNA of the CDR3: TGTGCCAGCAGTTTTAGCGGGTCCTACGAGCAGTACTTC.